A selection of T cell receptor beta chains follows, all from one sample in a study of vaccination and CD4 T cells after COVID-19. TCRdb called the PCR reads again in MiXCR, with one record for every CDR3 protein. Of around 21,000 distinct CDR3 sequences listed, around 58% are singletons. Antigens for these TCRs are unknown. Material for sequencing was CD4+ T cells from blood, cultured in vitro. Receptors were obtained from a human donor who had recovered from COVID-19. Both conserved end residues are part of each CDR3. D genes are given only for firm matches. For some rows the clone size is stated as once, few or many, or as a class when expanded; others skip it.

j_gene | v_gene | d_gene | abundance | CDR3aa | CDR3nt
TRBJ2-2 | TRBV20-1 | . | . | CSASMGAGELFF | TGCAGTGCTAGTATGGGGGCCGGGGAGCTGTTTTTT
TRBJ2-5 | TRBV20-1 | TRBD1 | few | CSASLGQGTETQYF | TGCAGTGCTAGCCTAGGACAGGGGACAGAGACCCAGTACTTC
TRBJ2-7 | TRBV11-2 | . | . | CASSIGALTYEQYF | TGTGCCAGCAGCATTGGGGCTCTTACCTACGAGCAGTACTTC
TRBJ2-1 | TRBV25-1 | TRBD2 | . | CASRVAGETYNEQFF | TGTGCCAGCAGGGTAGCGGGAGAGACGTACAATGAGCAGTTCTTC
TRBJ1-1 | TRBV7-9 | . | few | CASSGRGQQTEAFF | TGTGCCAGCAGCGGGAGGGGCCAACAGACTGAAGCTTTCTTT
TRBJ2-3 | TRBV12-3/TRBV12-4 | TRBD2 | . | CASSSGLAGVTDTQYF | TGTGCCAGCAGTTCAGGACTAGCGGGAGTGACAGATACGCAGTATTTT
TRBJ1-2 | TRBV7-2 | TRBD1 | few | CASSGSQGADGYTF | TGTGCCAGCAGCGGAAGCCAGGGGGCGGATGGCTACACCTTC
TRBJ1-2 | TRBV27 | . | once | CASSLRGNYGYTF | TGTGCCAGCAGTTTACGCGGGAACTATGGCTACACCTTC
TRBJ2-1 | TRBV7-9 | . | . | CASSLGGINNEQFF | TGTGCCAGCAGCTTAGGGGGTATTAACAATGAGCAGTTCTTC
TRBJ2-2 | TRBV6-1 | . | . | CASSDTGNTGELFF | TGTGCCAGCAGTGATACAGGGAACACCGGGGAGCTGTTTTTT
TRBJ2-6 | TRBV21-1 | . | . | CASSARLAGVSGANVLTF | TGTGCCAGCAGCGCCCGACTAGCGGGGGTCTCTGGGGCCAACGTCCTGACTTTC
TRBJ1-1 | TRBV6-5 | . | . | CASSYYNTEAFF | TGTGCCAGCAGTTATTATAACACTGAAGCTTTCTTT
TRBJ1-3 | TRBV2 | TRBD1 | . | CASSAGQGAGNTIYF | TGTGCCAGCAGTGCAGGACAGGGAGCAGGAAACACCATATATTTT